These 32 T cell receptor beta chains were all obtained from the same sample, sequenced in a study of blood T cells in healthy people across ages. The authors ran a second PCR of roughly 7 to 11 cycles using a sample-barcoded 5' primer and a J-beta primer mix. In TCRdb, the 5' RACE reads were re-called with MiXCR into one record per CDR3 protein. The sample holds 1.5 million to 2 million distinct CDR3 sequences; 30% to 40% are singletons and the top ten take over 9%. The sample taken for sequencing was blood. The receptors shown here come from a woman aged 25 to 39 in good health.

This clonotype was counted a single time. The rearrangement uses TRBV20-1 and TRBJ1-5; D is unclear. Germline loops: CDR1 DFQATT, CDR2 SNEGSKA (reference sequence). Trimming removed 2 bases at V and 3 bases at J, with 17 bases between. The CDR3 sequence is 16 residues long. CDR3 DNA: TGCAGTGCTAGATCCCCGTTGCGGGCCAACAATCAGCCCCAGCATTTT. It yields the protein CSARSPLRANNQPQHF.

This clonotype was detected a few times. V is TRBV20-1 and J is TRBJ1-2, with D perhaps matching TRBD1 (6 bases). Germline V gene sequence: CDR1 DFQATT, CDR2 SNEGSKA (reference sequence). Between the trimmed V and J ends, which lost 3 bases and 4 bases, there was a span of 12 bases. The CDR3 is made up of 13 amino acids. The CDR3 bases are TGCAGTGCTAGTCAGGGGTGGAGCTATGGCTACACCTTC. Protein product: CSASQGWSYGYTF.

In this sample, this clonotype turned up a few times. J is TRBJ2-5 and V is TRBV4-2; no firm D call. The germline gives CDR1 LGHNA, CDR2 YNFKEQ. Trimming cost V 2 bases and J 0 bases, with 7 bases left between them. This CDR3 is 14 amino acids long. The CDR3: CASSQTPYQETQYF. CDR3 bases: TGTGCCAGCAGCCAAACTCCGTACCAAGAGACCCAGTACTTC.

A few counts support this clonotype. This chain links TRBV28 with TRBJ2-5, with D perhaps matching TRBD1 (6 bases). The V gene lost 4 bases and the J gene lost 0 bases, with 6 bases spanning the gap. Germline V CDR1 and CDR2: MDHEN, SYDVKM. There are 13 residues in the CDR3. CDR3 loop: CASSWDNQETQYF. CDR3 bases: TGTGCCAGCAGTTGGGACAACCAAGAGACCCAGTACTTC.

This chain uses TRBV2 with TRBJ1-4, with a weak D call TRBD1 (6 bases). Germline V lookup: CDR1 SNHLY, CDR2 FYNNEI. V lost 6 bases, J lost 7 bases, and 15 bases lay in between. The CDR3 spans 14 residues. CDR3 DNA: TGTGCCAGCAGGGGTACAGGGCCCCCTGAAAAACTGTTTTTT. Translated: CASRGTGPPEKLFF.

CDR3 sequence: CASRTTGDSYEQFF. The DNA for the CDR3 is TGTGCCAGCAGAACCACAGGGGATTCCTACGAGCAGTTCTTC. The V gene is TRBV28, the J gene TRBJ2-1; TRBD1 aligns across 7 bases. The CDR3 is 14 amino acids. Germline CDR1 MDHEN, CDR2 SYDVKM. J was trimmed by 10 bases and V by 6 bases; bases with no gene match: 12.

The genes are TRBV7-9 and TRBJ2-7, with 8 bases fitting TRBD2. CDR3 size: 14 residues. Germline CDR1 reads SEHNR; CDR2 reads FQNEAQ (reference sequence). Trimming at V came to 8 bases and at J to 5 bases, leaving 11 bases not matched to a gene. CDR3 sequence: CASSRAGVLDEQYF. The CDR3 nucleotides are TGTGCCAGCTCCAGAGCGGGAGTTCTCGACGAGCAGTACTTC. The full variable domain, with the rest looked up from reference TRBV7-9 and TRBJ2-7, is DTGVSQNPRHKITKRGQNVTFRCDPISEHNRLYWYRQTLGQGPEFLTYFQNEAQLEKSRLLSDRFSAERPKGSFSTLEIQRTEQGDSAMYLCASSRAGVLDEQYFGPGTRLTVT.

This clonotype was seen only a few times. This chain connects TRBV15 to TRBJ2-3, with TRBD2 identical over 7 bases. CDR1 and CDR2 from the germline V gene are LNHNV and YYDKDF (reference sequence). CDR3 length: 15 amino acids. Germline trimming cut 5 bases from V and 5 bases from J; bases unmatched to any gene: 10. This CDR3 reads CATSLGLGQRDTQYF. The CDR3 region has the DNA TGTGCCACCAGCCTCGGACTAGGGCAAAGAGATACGCAGTATTTT. The variable domain in full, completed from reference TRBV15 and TRBJ2-3, reads DAMVIQNPRYQVTQFGKPVTLSCSQTLNHNVMYWYQQKSSQAPKLLFHYYDKDFNNEADTPDNFQSRRPNTSFCFLDIRSPGLGDTAMYLCATSLGLGQRDTQYFGPGTRLTVL.

This clonotype was recorded only once. The rearrangement links TRBV10-3 to TRBJ2-5, with a possible D match to TRBD2 (6 bases). This CDR3 region has 14 residues. The V gene lost 2 bases and the J gene lost 5 bases, with 12 bases spanning the gap. Germline CDR1 reads ENHRY; CDR2 reads SYGVKD. In nucleotides, the CDR3 is TGTGCCATCAGTGAGGGAGGGGTGCGGGAGACCCAGTACTTC. The encoded protein is CAISEGGVRETQYF.

This clonotype was counted a single time. This chain uses TRBV29-1 with TRBJ1-1; D ambiguous. Germline V lookup: CDR1 SQVTM, CDR2 ANQGSEA. V was trimmed by 3 bases and J by 1 base, leaving 18 bases between them. This CDR3 contains 16 residues. DNA for the CDR3: TGCAGCGTTGAGTCCCAATCGACGTTGGGGAACACTGAAGCTTTCTTT. Residues: CSVESQSTLGNTEAFF.

This clonotype has a handful of counts. The chain couples TRBV5-6 to TRBJ2-5, with TRBD1 identical over 8 bases. Germline values: CDR1 SGHDT, CDR2 YYEEEE. The CDR3 is 14 amino acids. Unmatched junction bases numbered 4, after V lost 2 bases and J lost 4 bases. This CDR3 is CASSLSGGSETQYF. The CDR3 region has the DNA TGTGCCAGCAGCTTATCAGGGGGCTCAGAGACCCAGTACTTC.

The V gene is TRBV6-6, the J gene TRBJ2-3; D possibly corresponds to TRBD2 (6 bases). Trimming took 5 bases from V and 0 from J, leaving 15 bases between them. The CDR3 is 16 amino acids. CDR1 is MNHNY and CDR2 is SVGAGI in the germline V gene (reference sequence). CDR3 sequence reads: CASSPGPGTSTDTQYF. CDR3 nucleotides: TGTGCCAGCAGTCCCGGACCGGGGACTAGCACAGATACGCAGTATTTT.

This rearrangement joins TRBV5-8 to TRBJ2-7, with D possibly TRBD2 on 7 matching bases. CDR3 size: 16 residues. Looked up from germline, CDR1 is SGHTS and CDR2 is YDEGEE. The germline V and J ends were trimmed by 1 base and 3 bases, with 17 bases remaining between them. The CDR3 loop is CASSLIRGGAYYEQYF. CDR3 nucleotide sequence: TGTGCCAGCAGCTTGATACGAGGGGGGGCTTACTACGAGCAGTACTTC. The full variable domain, in which reference TRBV5-8 and TRBJ2-7 provide the parts outside the CDR3, is EAGVTQSPTHLIKTRGQQATLRCSPISGHTSVYWYQQALGLGLQFLLWYDEGEERNRGNFPPRFSGRQFPNYSSELNVNALELEDSALYLCASSLIRGGAYYEQYFGPGTRLTVT.

As for this clonotype: One end of the junction does not line up with germline, which may come from a read error. This chain joins TRBV4-1 and TRBJ1-5; no definite D call. Germline-derived CDR1 and CDR2 are MGHRA and YSYEKL. This CDR3 contains 15 residues. The CDR3: CASSQDAGSDQPQHF. In DNA, the CDR3 is TGCGCCAGCAGCCAAGATGCGGGTAGCGATCAGCCCCAGCATTTT.

The CDR3 spells CASERDREGLEQYF. In DNA, the CDR3 is TGTGCCAGTGAGCGAGACAGGGAGGGGCTCGAGCAGTACTTC. The V gene is TRBV19, the J gene TRBJ2-7; perhaps D is TRBD1 or TRBD2 (7 bases each). The germline V gene encodes CDR1 LNHDA and CDR2 SQIVND (reference sequence). This CDR3 has 14 amino acids. V lost 8 bases to trimming and J lost 6 bases, with 20 bases between them.

This chain uses TRBV19 with TRBJ2-7; TRBD1 aligns across 7 bases. Germline values: CDR1 LNHDA, CDR2 SQIVND (reference sequence). The CDR3 runs to 14 residues. V dropped 8 bases and J dropped 3; count of bases not matched to a gene: 10. The CDR3 sequence: CASGASGQIYEQYF. DNA for the CDR3: TGTGCCAGTGGGGCCTCGGGACAGATCTACGAGCAGTACTTC.

This clonotype occurred many times. The CDR3 bases are TGCGCCAGCAGCTTGGTCGCCGGGACTTTGACAGGGGAGCAGTACTTC. Protein: CASSLVAGTLTGEQYF. The chain couples TRBV5-1 to TRBJ2-7; D perhaps matches TRBD1 (7 bases). The CDR3 totals 16 residues. Trimming stripped 0 bases from V and 7 bases from J, with 20 bases between. Germline values: CDR1 SGHRS, CDR2 YFSETQ. Variable domain in full (rest from reference TRBV5-1 and TRBJ2-7): KAGVTQTPRYLIKTRGQQVTLSCSPISGHRSVSWYQQTPGQGLQFLFEYFSETQRNKGNFPGRFSGRQFSNSRSEMNVSTLELGDSALYLCASSLVAGTLTGEQYFGPGTRLTVT.

The chain employs TRBV9 and TRBJ1-2, with D possibly matching TRBD1 (5 bases). CDR3 length equals 14 residues. CDR1 is SGDLS, CDR2 YYNGEE, per germline. Trimming pared 3 bases from V and 5 bases from J, leaving 14 bases between. This chain's CDR3 is CASSGGVVPYGYTF. The DNA of the CDR3 is TGTGCCAGCAGCGGAGGGGTAGTCCCTTATGGCTACACCTTC.

This clonotype occurred many times. This chain uses TRBV4-1 with TRBJ2-6; D is unclear. The CDR3 extends over 14 amino acids. The germline gives CDR1 MGHRA, CDR2 YSYEKL. Trimming shortened V by 4 bases and J by 1 base, and 5 bases separated the two germline ends. The CDR3 nucleotides are TGCGCCAGCAGCCTTCCTTCTGGGGCCAACGTCCTGACTTTC. Its translation: CASSLPSGANVLTF.

This clonotype was recorded only once. This rearrangement joins TRBV20-1 to TRBJ2-7; D is perhaps TRBD1 (8 bases). Trimming removed 1 base at V and 4 bases at J, with 14 bases between. Germline-derived CDR1 and CDR2 are DFQATT and SNEGSKA (reference sequence). CDR3 length equals 14 residues. CDR3 DNA: TGCAGTGCTAGAGGGGGGGGACAGGCATACGAGCAGTACTTC. Translation gives CSARGGGQAYEQYF.

This chain links TRBV19 with TRBJ2-5; D unresolved. Germline CDR1 and CDR2: LNHDA and SQIVND (reference sequence). V lost 10 bases to trimming and J lost 12 bases, with 18 bases between them. This CDR3 is built from 11 residues. In nucleotides, the CDR3 is TGTGCCACCAGGATTAGCACCCAAAAGTACTTC. Encoded protein: CATRISTQKYF. Drawing the rest from reference TRBV19 and TRBJ2-5, the complete variable domain is DGGITQSPKYLFRKEGQNVTLSCEQNLNHDAMYWYRQDPGQGLRLIYYSQIVNDFQKGDIAEGYSVSREKKESFPLTVTSAQKNPTAFYLCATRISTQKYFGPGTRLLVL.

This clonotype occurred a few times. The chain joins TRBV15 to TRBJ2-1, with no clear D. V lost 0 bases to trimming and J lost 10 bases, with 16 bases between them. This CDR3 has 15 residues. Germline V gene data show CDR1 as LNHNV and CDR2 as YYDKDF (reference sequence). The CDR3 loop is CATSREGFEAMEQFF. The CDR3 DNA is TGTGCCACCAGCAGAGAAGGGTTTGAGGCGATGGAGCAGTTCTTC.

The chain recombines TRBV28 with TRBJ2-1, with TRBD2 as a possible D gene (6 bases). Germline assignment: CDR1 MDHEN and CDR2 SYDVKM. The germline V and J ends were trimmed by 5 bases and 1 base, with 12 bases remaining between them. The CDR3 has 15 amino acids. The CDR3 is CASSRRAGSYNEQFF. CDR3 DNA sequence: TGTGCCAGCAGTCGCCGGGCGGGGTCCTACAATGAGCAGTTCTTC.

Many counts were recorded for this clonotype. This rearrangement joins TRBV27 to TRBJ2-1; the match to TRBD2 covers 7 bases. Unmatched junction bases numbered 13, after V lost 7 bases and J lost 7 bases. The CDR3 consists of 15 residues. From germline, CDR1 is MNHEY and CDR2 SMNVEV (reference sequence). CDR3 loop: CASKPTLTGGNEQFF. Here the CDR3 DNA reads TGTGCCAGCAAACCTACCCTTACGGGAGGAAATGAGCAGTTCTTC.

A few counts support this clonotype. CDR3 DNA sequence: TGCAGTGCTGGGGGGAGGTCGGGGATTAGCGGGAGAGATACGCAGTATTTT. It specifies CSAGGRSGISGRDTQYF. The chain recombines TRBV20-1 with TRBJ2-3, with TRBD2 matching 9 bases. This CDR3 is built from 17 residues. Germline lookup yields CDR1 DFQATT and CDR2 SNEGSKA (reference sequence). V was pared by 5 bases and J by 5 bases, with 17 bases of the junction left unmatched.

This rearrangement joins TRBV6-1 to TRBJ2-3, with D possibly called TRBD1 or TRBD2 (5 bases each). Germline assignment: CDR1 MNHNS and CDR2 SASEGT. The CDR3 extends over 14 amino acids. V was shortened by 4 bases and J by 6 bases, with 14 bases between the two germline ends. The CDR3 is CASSAGPWGDTQYF. CDR3 nucleotide sequence: TGTGCCAGCAGTGCGGGACCGTGGGGGGATACGCAGTATTTT.

The chain has TRBV6-1 and TRBJ1-1; 10 bases match TRBD1. The J segment lost 9 bases and the V segment lost 6 bases, leaving 4 bases of the junction unmatched. Germline values: CDR1 MNHNS, CDR2 SASEGT. This CDR3 region has 12 residues. In nucleotides, the CDR3 is TGTGCCAGCAGCGGGGACAGGGGAAAAGCTTTCTTT. Residues: CASSGDRGKAFF.

The sample holds a few counts of this clonotype. V usage is TRBV7-9 and J usage is TRBJ2-7, with D perhaps matching TRBD1 (5 bases). Germline-derived CDR1 and CDR2 are SEHNR and FQNEAQ (reference sequence). The CDR3 length is 14 residues. V shed 1 base and J shed 5 bases, with 12 bases lying between them. The CDR3 coding sequence is TGTGCCAGCAGCTTAGTGTCAGGGTTCGACGAGCAGTACTTC. Translated, it gives CASSLVSGFDEQYF.

V is TRBV20-1 and J is TRBJ2-5, with D maybe TRBD2 (6 bases). The CDR3 contains 15 residues. V was trimmed by 3 bases and J by 11 bases, leaving 25 bases between them. Germline CDR1 and CDR2: DFQATT and SNEGSKA (reference sequence). CDR3 sequence (DNA): TGCAGTGCTAGGGATATAGCGGAGAGGGGCAATGAGCAGTACTTC. Its protein is CSARDIAERGNEQYF.

The genes are TRBV15 and TRBJ2-5; no clear D gene. The V end lost 2 bases, the J end lost 1 base, and 8 bases lay between the germline ends. CDR3 size: 14 residues. Looked up from germline, CDR1 is LNHNV and CDR2 is YYDKDF (reference sequence). CDR3 in DNA: TGTGCCACCAGCAGACGGCAGGCCCAAGAGACCCAGTACTTC. Protein sequence: CATSRRQAQETQYF.

Ten or more counts support this clonotype. V and J are TRBV12-3 or TRBV12-4 and TRBJ2-5; 9 positions agree with TRBD1. There are 14 residues in the CDR3. Trimming took 5 bases from V and 4 from J; bases not matched to a gene: 5. The DNA of the CDR3 is TGTGCCAGCAGTCGACCGGGACAGGGAGAGACCCAGTACTTC. Residues: CASSRPGQGETQYF.

This clonotype was seen more than once but under ten times. The gene calls are TRBV20-1 and TRBJ1-4; a weak D match, TRBD1 (6 bases). V gave up 6 bases and J gave up 10 bases, with 18 bases separating them. The CDR3 length is 13 residues. Per germline, CDR1 DFQATT and CDR2 SNEGSKA (reference sequence). CDR3 residues: CSAPDGGPRKLFF. CDR3 nucleotide sequence: TGCAGTGCACCCGACGGGGGGCCCCGAAAACTGTTTTTT.